This T cell receptor (beta chain) was observed in a study of blood T cells in healthy people across ages. With 5 bases removed from V and 3 bases from J, the gap between germline ends came to 4 bases. Germline lookup yields CDR1 DFQATT and CDR2 SNEGSKA (reference sequence). The CDR3 loop spans 10 amino acids. This clonotype was picked up a small number of times. The individuals who served as donors were healthy Caucasians living in Russia, aged about 6 to 95. The authors drew about 10 milliliters of peripheral blood from each donor. Sample-barcoded 5' priming and a J-beta primer mix drove a second PCR of roughly 7 to 11 cycles. TCRdb processed the 5' RACE reads anew with MiXCR; each CDR3 protein has one entry. The sample consists of 1.8 million or so distinct CDR3 sequences, around 42% of them appearing once.

The rearrangement joins TRBV20-1 to TRBJ1-2; D call uncertain. The sample consisted of blood. The TCR was taken from a human donor in good health. CDR3 region: CSALDYGYTF. CDR3 nucleotides: TGCAGTGCTCTGGACTATGGCTACACCTTC.